This T cell receptor beta chain is drawn from a study of PD-1 blockade in mismatch repair-deficient tumors (dated by TCRdb to between 2016 and 2019). Notes on the research overall: Between September 2013 and September 2016, the trial enrolled 65 to 95 consecutive patients with 11 to 12 types of mismatch repair-deficient cancer, all of whom had received prior treatment and were progressing. Tumor-associated T cell clones were tracked in the peripheral blood of patients responding to PD-1 blockade by deep sequencing of TCR CDR3 regions. Points the paper makes about the study in general: Tumor-resident clones, often undetectable in blood before treatment, expanded rapidly after pembrolizumab and then contracted, generally before radiologic responses.

The CDR3 contains 15 residues, cysteine and phenylalanine counted. Of the read, only the CDR3 DNA is kept; its 45 bases are in frame from base 1. CDR1 SGHDT and CDR2 YYEEEE are derived from the germline V gene. The germline ends are 14 bases apart after V is trimmed by 2 bases and J by 2 bases. The library was generated by the immunoSEQ multiplex PCR assay. Entries here come from immuneACCESS through TCRdb and include only in-frame sequences with V and J called. Some clones fail to appear in such tables; in the studies checked, an unresolved V gene covers under half of the shortfall, and the cause of the remainder is unknown. The sample data list about 84,000 clones, and roughly 80% of these were observed just once. Roughly 2.6% of the sample lies in the top ten. Worth noting for this clone: The clone's antigen remains unknown. The record has no base qualities; no much larger clone is one base away.

In light of the paper, this sample's time point label describes: peripheral blood 12 weeks after first pembrolizumab dose. For each enrolled patient, mismatch repair deficiency was established using either polymerase chain reaction or immunohistochemistry. Three patients who responded to pembrolizumab therapy underwent TCR sequencing. The phase II trial prospectively evaluated PD-1 blockade with pembrolizumab in advanced mismatch repair-deficient cancers, independent of tissue of origin. Peripheral blood T cell samples were collected serially, before PD-1 blockade began and at several time points afterward. Blood sampling time points were reported as weeks after the first dose of pembrolizumab.

This chain joins TRBV5-6 to TRBJ2-7; the D segment could be TRBD1, given 6 matching bases. The sequence was obtained from an adult with mismatch repair-deficient cancer. The source was peripheral blood, collected 12 weeks after starting pembrolizumab. The DNA is as follows: TGTGCCAGCAGCTTCAGGGGAGAAGGCCCCTACGAGCAGTACTTC. This gives the protein CASSFRGEGPYEQYF. Outside the CDR3, residues come from the reference TRBV5-6 and TRBJ2-7 proteins, so the full variable domain is: DAGVTQSPTHLIKTRGQQVTLRCSPKSGHDTVSWYQQALGQGPQFIFQYYEEEERQRGNFPDRFSGHQFPNYSSELNVNALLLGDSALYLCASSFRGEGPYEQYFGPGTRLTVT.